This TCR beta chain comes out of a study of T-cell reconstitution after alpha-beta-depleted transplantation in children. General study results and limits: In patients about two months after transplant, alpha-beta T cells reportedly arose from several hundred expanded graft clones. T-cell numbers and diversity one year post-transplant derived largely from freshly generated T cells.

Concerning this clonotype: Its antigen is not identified.

Trimming shortened V by 6 bases and J by 1 base, and 11 bases separated the two germline ends. This CDR3 has 14 residues. In germline, CDR1 is SGHRS, CDR2 YFSETQ. Researchers prepared the TCRbeta library using unique molecular identifiers, the study reports. TCRdb re-called the PCR reads through MiXCR, storing one row per CDR3 protein. The sample records about 830,000 distinct CDR3 sequences, 15% to 20% being singletons. The sequencing here drew on PBMCs, mostly from graft donor cells, taken 360 days after TCRalphabeta/CD19-depleted stem cell transplant. The sequence derives from a male patient between 10 and 17 years old who had a stem cell transplant for acute lymphoblastic leukemia, so the T cells may come from the graft donor. The V and J genes are TRBV5-1 and TRBJ1-5, with D possibly being TRBD1 (5 bases). CDR3 region: CASNPPGSNQPQHF. The CDR3 DNA reads as TGCGCCAGCAACCCCCCAGGGAGCAATCAGCCCCAGCATTTT.